This T cell receptor (beta chain) originates from a study of beta chain features in type 1 diabetes. Of the isolated RNA, all was reverse transcribed, and so the sequenced material was expressed TCRB transcripts. Data came from immunoSEQ multiplex PCR; TCRdb stores just in-frame clones and leaves some out. The sample contains fewer than 65,000 clones, about three fifths of which appear only once. V lost 1 base and J lost 5, with 12 bases in between. The CDR3 extends over 14 amino acids. Germline loops: CDR1 SGHRS, CDR2 YFSETQ. Sequencing was performed on Tregs from blood. The rearrangement joins TRBV5-1 to TRBJ2-5; D is possibly TRBD1 (6 bases). The sequence was collected from a woman under 30 in good health. The CDR3 DNA sequence: TGCGCCAGCAGCTTGACAGGGACGTGGGAGACCCAGTACTTC. Translating gives CASSLTGTWETQYF. Full variable domain (missing parts from reference TRBV5-1 and TRBJ2-5): KAGVTQTPRYLIKTRGQQVTLSCSPISGHRSVSWYQQTPGQGLQFLFEYFSETQRNKGNFPGRFSGRQFSNSRSEMNVSTLELGDSALYLCASSLTGTWETQYFGPGTRLLVL.